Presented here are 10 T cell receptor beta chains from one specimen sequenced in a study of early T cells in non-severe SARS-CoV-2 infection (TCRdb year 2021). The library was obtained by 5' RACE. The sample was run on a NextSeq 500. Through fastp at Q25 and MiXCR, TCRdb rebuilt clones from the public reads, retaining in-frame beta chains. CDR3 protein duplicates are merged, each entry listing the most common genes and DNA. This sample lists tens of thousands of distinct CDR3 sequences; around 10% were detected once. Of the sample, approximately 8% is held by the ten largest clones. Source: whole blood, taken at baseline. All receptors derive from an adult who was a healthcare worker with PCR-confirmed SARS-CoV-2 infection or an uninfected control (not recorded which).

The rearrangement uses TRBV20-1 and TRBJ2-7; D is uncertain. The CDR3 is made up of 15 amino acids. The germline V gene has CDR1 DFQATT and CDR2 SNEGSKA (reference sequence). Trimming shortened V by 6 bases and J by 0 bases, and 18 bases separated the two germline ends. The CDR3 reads CSAGRPYSGSYEQYF. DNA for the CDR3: TGCAGTGCCGGCCGTCCATACTCAGGCTCCTACGAGCAGTACTTC.

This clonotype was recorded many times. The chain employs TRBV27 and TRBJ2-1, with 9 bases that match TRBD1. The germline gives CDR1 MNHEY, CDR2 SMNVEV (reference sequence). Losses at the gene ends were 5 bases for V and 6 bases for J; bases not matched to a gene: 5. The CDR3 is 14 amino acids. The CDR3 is CASSRDREINEQFF. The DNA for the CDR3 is TGTGCCAGCAGTCGGGACAGGGAGATCAATGAGCAGTTCTTC.

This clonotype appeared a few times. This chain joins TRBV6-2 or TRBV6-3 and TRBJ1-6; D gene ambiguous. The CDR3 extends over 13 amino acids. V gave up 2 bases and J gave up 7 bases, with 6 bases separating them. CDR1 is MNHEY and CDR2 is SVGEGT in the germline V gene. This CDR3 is CASSYSGNSPLHF. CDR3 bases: TGTGCCAGCAGTTACAGCGGGAATTCACCCCTCCACTTT.

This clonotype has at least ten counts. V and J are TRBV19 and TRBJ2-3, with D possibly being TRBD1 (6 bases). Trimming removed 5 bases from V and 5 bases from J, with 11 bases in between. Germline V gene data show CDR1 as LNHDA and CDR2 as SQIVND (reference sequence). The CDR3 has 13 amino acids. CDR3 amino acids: CASSLGAGDTQYF. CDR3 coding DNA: TGTGCCAGTAGTCTGGGGGCTGGAGATACGCAGTATTTT.

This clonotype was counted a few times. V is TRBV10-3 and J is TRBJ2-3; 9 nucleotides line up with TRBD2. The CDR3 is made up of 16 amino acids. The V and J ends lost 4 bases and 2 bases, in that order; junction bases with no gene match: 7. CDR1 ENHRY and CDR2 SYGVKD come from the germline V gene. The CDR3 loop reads CAISVGLAGNTDTQYF. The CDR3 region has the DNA TGTGCCATCAGTGTGGGGCTAGCGGGGAACACAGATACGCAGTATTTT.

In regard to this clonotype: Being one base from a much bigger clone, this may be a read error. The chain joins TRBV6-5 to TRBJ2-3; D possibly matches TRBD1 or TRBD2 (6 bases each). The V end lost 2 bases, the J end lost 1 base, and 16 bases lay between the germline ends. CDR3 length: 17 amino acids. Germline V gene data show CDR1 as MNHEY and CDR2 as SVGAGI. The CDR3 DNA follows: TGTGCCAGCAGTTACCCAACTAGCAGGGGCCGCACAGATACGCAGTATTTT. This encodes CASSYPTSRGRTDTQYF.

The CDR3 region is CASSYGGPFHSYEQYF. Here the CDR3 DNA reads TGTGCCAGCAGTTACGGGGGCCCCTTTCACTCCTACGAGCAGTACTTC. V and J are TRBV6-5 and TRBJ2-7; TRBD1 is a possible D gene (6 bases). Germline V gene sequence: CDR1 MNHEY, CDR2 SVGAGI. This CDR3 is 16 amino acids long. Trimming left V 2 bases short and J 0 bases short, with 14 bases between.

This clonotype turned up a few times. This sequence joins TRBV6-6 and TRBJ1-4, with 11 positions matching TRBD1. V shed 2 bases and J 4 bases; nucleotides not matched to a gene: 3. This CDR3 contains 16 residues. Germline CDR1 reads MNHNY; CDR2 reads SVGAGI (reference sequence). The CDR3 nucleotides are TGTGCCAGCAGTTACGGGACAGGGGGTATTAATGAAAAACTGTTTTTT. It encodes CASSYGTGGINEKLFF.

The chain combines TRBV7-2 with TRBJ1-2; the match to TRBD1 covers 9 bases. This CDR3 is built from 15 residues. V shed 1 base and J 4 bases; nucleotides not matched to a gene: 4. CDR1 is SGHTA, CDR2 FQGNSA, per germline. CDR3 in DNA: TGTGCCAGCAGCTTAGGGACAGGGGTGAGCTATGGCTACACCTTC. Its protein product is CASSLGTGVSYGYTF. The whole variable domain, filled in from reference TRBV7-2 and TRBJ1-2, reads GAGVSQSPSNKVTEKGKDVELRCDPISGHTALYWYRQSLGQGLEFLIYFQGNSAPDKSGLPSDRFSAERTGGSVSTLTIQRTQQEDSAVYLCASSLGTGVSYGYTFGSGTRLTVV.

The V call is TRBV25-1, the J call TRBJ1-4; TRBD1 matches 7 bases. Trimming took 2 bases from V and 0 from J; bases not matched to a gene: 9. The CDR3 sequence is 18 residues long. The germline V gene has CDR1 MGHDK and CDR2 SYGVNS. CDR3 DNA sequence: TGTGCCAGCAGTGAAAAGAGACAGGGCCCGACAACTAATGAAAAACTGTTTTTT. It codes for CASSEKRQGPTTNEKLFF.